This T cell receptor (beta chain) was obtained from a study of T cells in Graves' hyperthyroidism and ophthalmopathy (dated by TCRdb to between 2018 and 2021). Looking at the study overall: To identify TCR V-J signatures that set the groups apart, the researchers used a discovery cohort of roughly 100 patients, made up of 43 with Graves' ophthalmopathy and some 60 with stable Graves' hyperthyroidism. For training and testing, the 80 to 100 patients in the discovery cohort were randomly divided in a 7:3 ratio. In several Graves' hyperthyroidism patients, the study also compared T-cell repertoires from thyroid tissue with T-cell repertoires from blood. The paper reports TCR Vbeta CDR3 sequencing of roughly 140 peripheral blood samples: some 44 ophthalmopathy, under 85 hyperthyroidism and 17 progressor patients. Prospective prediction of ophthalmopathy was tested in an independent validation cohort of fewer than 20 hyperthyroidism patients and 17 patients who later progressed to ophthalmopathy. Once sampling was done, hyperthyroidism patients were given methimazole at a starting dose of 30 mg daily, whereas ophthalmopathy patients were given high-dose intravenous methylprednisolone. General findings and caveats noted by the study authors: During validation, the model predicted progression to ophthalmopathy a median of roughly six months ahead of onset, with approximately 70% sensitivity and roughly 75% specificity. Most expanded thyroid clonotypes (frequency above 0.001) were also detected in blood, a finding suggesting that blood repertoires may reflect thyroid immune responses. Ophthalmopathy was separated from stable hyperthyroidism by a 13 V-J signature model, with 87.88% sensitivity and just over 81% specificity obtained in cross-validation and 80%/75% obtained in testing. Sample size was not statistically predetermined, and blinding of investigators to group allocation was not performed.

Amplification of TCR beta CDR3 regions was carried out from RNA transcripts. A first-round RT-PCR of the TCR CDR3 used the HTBI primer set with the Qiagen OneStep RT-PCR kit. The libraries were constructed in a second round of multiplex PCR and then size-selected and purified. Paired-end sequencing of the libraries was performed with 100 bp reads on an Illumina HiSeq2000. In the authors' own workflow: SOAPnuke was used to process the raw data, removing reads that contained adapters or uncalled bases, had a mean Phred below 15, or lacked an exact match to the constant primer or identifier. COPE v1.2.5 was used to merge high-quality paired reads, and clonotypes were defined as unique nucleotide sequences. MiTCR v1.1 was used to align the clonotypes against IMGT TRBV, TRBD and TRBJ reference segments. The analysis was restricted to V-J combinations with a frequency above 0.0001, which together covered around 99% of the repertoires. A TCS score was defined as the ratio of F50 (clonal expansion) to E x V (chaos), with BLOSUM62-based TCRdist applied between CDR3 peptides within each V-J. Welch's t-statistics and random forest reduced roughly 540 V-J features to 13, which were used in a naive Bayes classifier (R e1071). Thyroid-blood repertoire similarity was quantified with the Morisita-Horn index. TCRdb applied fastp at Q25 and MiXCR to the public reads, then kept only in-frame beta chains. All rows with the same CDR3 protein become a single entry with the most common DNA and genes. These V and J calls derive from TCRdb rather than the authors' analysis. The sample table records fewer than 650,000 distinct CDR3 sequences; over 45% of these occur just once. 35% to 50% of the sample belongs to the ten largest clones.

Exclusion was applied to patients with uncontrolled infections, other autoimmune diseases, pregnancy or lactation. Diagnoses were established on the basis of clinical symptoms, serum thyroxine and TRAb, thyroid ultrasound, and orbital computed tomography. Total RNA was extracted with Trizol reagent, and quality was checked on an Agilent 2100 Bioanalyzer. Compared with the rest of its sample, this clonotype is medium-sized (0.01 to 0.1%). Its antigen is not yet known. Within one base of it there is no much larger clone, and no base qualities were kept. The sample comprised peripheral blood or thyroid tissue (not recorded which). This clonotype was sampled from an adult woman with Graves' disease, either hyperthyroidism or ophthalmopathy (not recorded which).

At the DNA level, the sequence is TGTGCCACCAGGGAGAGGGACAGCCAGCCCCAGCATTTT. This gives the protein CATRERDSQPQHF. The chain links TRBV24-1 with TRBJ1-5; TRBD1 fits 7 bases in the junction. Via the germline V gene, CDR1 is KGHDR and CDR2 SFDVKD. The CDR3 spans 13 residues, from the cysteine through the phenylalanine. The sequence is cut down to CDR3 DNA, 39 bases in frame from base 1. V ends up 7 bases short and J 7 bases short, with an unmatched junction base count of 6.